This T cell receptor (beta chain) was sequenced for a study of cytomegalovirus exposure and HLA in healthy donors. PCR amplification relied on 60 Vbeta primers (plus 13 Jbeta primers). Per the study methods: As a later analysis found, there were around 86 million unique TCR beta chains, of which around 10 million were shared. Data came from immunoSEQ multiplex PCR; TCRdb stores just in-frame clones and leaves some out. V and J calls and clone size are given by that table; D and trimming were obtained from the DNA. Of fewer than 90,000 clones listed, around 77% are singletons. Details on this clone: Antigen unknown.

Study observations and caveats: In a later analysis, common viral pathogens appeared linked to several of the most significant clusters.

Looked up from germline, CDR1 is MNHNS and CDR2 is SASEGT. The CDR3 runs to 16 residues. The ends were cut back, 0 bases at V and 6 bases at J, with 14 bases in the middle. Sequenced material: PBMCs. The chain uses TRBV6-1 and TRBJ1-4; D gene ambiguous. The receptor was derived from a man aged 30-40 years in good health and CMV-seronegative. CDR3 sequence: CASSEALGSRDEKLFF. The CDR3, as DNA: TGTGCCAGCAGTGAAGCGCTTGGTTCACGGGATGAAAAACTGTTTTTT.